This TCR beta chain was identified during a study of low-dose radiotherapy and immunotherapy resistance in tumors. Documented time point: before trial treatment. With TRAV- and TRBV-specific primers, first-strand cDNA was made, covering the alpha and beta chains. A roughly 20-cycle PCR with a constant-region primer and V-primer adapter amplified TCRs. MiXCR, applied by TCRdb to the reads, yields one record per CDR3 protein. Among 55,000 to 80,000 distinct CDR3 sequences listed, about 26% were seen once. V lost 6 bases and J 8 bases, leaving 13 bases between the germline ends. This CDR3 spans 13 amino acids. CDR1 is MDHEN, CDR2 SYDVKM, per germline. This clonotype has a handful of counts.

The sample in question was PBMCs, obtained before treatment. The TCR was taken from a male donor with rectosigmoid adenocarcinoma. The chain combines TRBV28 with TRBJ2-2, with D possibly being TRBD1 (6 bases). Here the CDR3 reads CASRSQGPGELFF. Written as DNA, the CDR3 is TGTGCCAGCAGGTCACAGGGTCCTGGGGAGCTGTTTTTT.